The T cell receptor beta chain under discussion was sequenced for a study of response to subunit inactivated influenza vaccine. Study-level points and caveats: T cells newly recruited by each seasonal influenza vaccination are few, the authors suggested.

This clonotype was counted between two and nine times. Its antigen is as yet unknown. V was clipped by 0 bases and J by 7 bases; unmatched bases: 11. CDR1 is SGHNT, CDR2 YYREEE, per germline (reference sequence). The CDR3 runs 16 residues. TCRdb processed the RT-PCR reads anew with MiXCR; each CDR3 protein has one entry. The repertoire holds about 570,000 distinct CDR3 sequences, roughly 10% seen once, with more than 8.5% in the top ten. The receptor's source is a man aged 45-65 years who received an inactivated influenza vaccine. The input for sequencing was PBMCs from blood, taken on the day of vaccination. The rearrangement joins TRBV5-4 to TRBJ2-7; TRBD2 agrees at 9 bases. The CDR3 spells CASSLDGSGSRAEQYF. CDR3 sequence (DNA): TGTGCCAGCAGCTTGGATGGTAGCGGGAGTCGAGCGGAGCAGTACTTC.